The clone carrying this T cell receptor beta chain was detected once. The entry originates in a study of blood T cell repertoires in COVID-19. The wider study: Collection of acute and convalescent COVID-19 samples took place in the United States, Italy and Spain. Nucleic acid was either cDNA or gDNA, and it came from T cells, B-cell-depleted T cells, or PBMCs.

The CDR3 loop spans 16 amino acids. The junction had 4 bases not matched to a gene; V was cut back by 0 bases and J by 1 base. Germline CDR1 reads MNHEY; CDR2 reads SVGAGI. Study processing details: The assay estimated nucleated cells by amplifying reference gene primers. Only in-frame clones appear in the TCRdb table, and some are missing; sequencing was by immunoSEQ multiplex PCR. The V and J calls and clone size were taken over from that table, and D and trimming were inferred from the DNA. This sample yields roughly 92,000 clones, of which around 87% are seen a single time; around 7% belongs to the top ten.

Sequencing input: peripheral blood. The TCR sequence derives from a human donor with acute or convalescent COVID-19. The donor label of this sample is uncertain. This chain joins TRBV6-5 and TRBJ2-5; 8 positions agree with TRBD2. CDR3 protein: CASSYSGGGPQETQYF. The CDR3 bases are TGTGCCAGCAGTTACTCGGGCGGGGGGCCCCAAGAGACCCAGTACTTC.